The 18 T cell receptor beta chains presented below share a single source sample, sequenced in a study of blood T cell repertoires in COVID-19. The assay was immunoSEQ multiplex PCR, and TCRdb's table has in-frame clones only and misses some. The sample holds about 230,000 clones, just over 85% seen once. Source material: peripheral blood. These TCRs come from a man aged 45-65 years with COVID-19, enrolled during active disease.

The chain links TRBV5-6 to TRBJ2-3, with 8 bases identical to TRBD2. The CDR3 runs to 16 residues. CDR1 SGHDT and CDR2 YYEEEE come from the germline V gene. V was pared by 2 bases and J by 2 bases, with 7 bases of the junction left unmatched. The CDR3 spells CASSFQGAGATDTQYF. The CDR3 DNA sequence: TGTGCCAGCAGCTTCCAGGGAGCGGGAGCCACAGATACGCAGTATTTT. The full variable domain, in which reference TRBV5-6 and TRBJ2-3 provide the parts outside the CDR3, is DAGVTQSPTHLIKTRGQQVTLRCSPKSGHDTVSWYQQALGQGPQFIFQYYEEEERQRGNFPDRFSGHQFPNYSSELNVNALLLGDSALYLCASSFQGAGATDTQYFGPGTRLTVL.

The chain couples TRBV30 to TRBJ2-3; 10 positions match TRBD2. The CDR3 totals 18 residues. Germline V gene sequence: CDR1 GTSNPN, CDR2 SVGIG (reference sequence). The CDR3 reads CAFSVGGLAGVRTDTQYF. The CDR3 DNA follows: TGTGCATTTAGTGTAGGTGGGCTAGCGGGAGTTCGCACAGATACGCAGTATTTT.

The J gene is TRBJ2-5, the V gene TRBV9, with D uncertain. Germline V gene sequence: CDR1 SGDLS, CDR2 YYNGEE. Between the trimmed V and J ends, which lost 0 bases and 2 bases, there was a span of 8 bases. The CDR3 spans 14 residues. This CDR3 reads CASSVGWLQETQYF. CDR3 in DNA: TGTGCCAGCAGCGTAGGCTGGCTTCAAGAGACCCAGTACTTC. The entire variable domain, with the rest obtained from reference TRBV9 and TRBJ2-5, is as follows: DSGVTQTPKHLITATGQRVTLRCSPRSGDLSVYWYQQSLDQGLQFLIQYYNGEERAKGNILERFSAQQFPDLHSELNLSSLELGDSALYFCASSVGWLQETQYFGPGTRLLVL.

The V call is TRBV6-5, the J call TRBJ2-7, with 11 bases that match TRBD2. CDR3 size: 14 residues. Germline CDR1 is MNHEY and CDR2 is SVGAGI. Trimming cost V 11 bases and J 2 bases; bases outside gene matches: 8. The CDR3, as DNA: TGTGCCGCCGGAGTAGCGGGAGGGCCCTACGAGCAGTACTTC. Its protein product is CAAGVAGGPYEQYF.

This chain links TRBV6-1 with TRBJ1-2, with a possible D match to TRBD1 (5 bases). CDR1 and CDR2 (germline): MNHNS, SASEGT. Trimming cost V 2 bases and J 1 base, with 11 bases left between them. The CDR3 totals 15 residues. CDR3 in amino acids: CASSEYPQGNYGYTF. For the CDR3, the DNA is TGTGCCAGCAGTGAATATCCGCAGGGTAACTATGGCTACACCTTC.

The CDR3 nucleotides are TGTGCCAGCAGTTACCTCGCGGAAACCCGGGACAGCCCCTACGAGCAGTACTTC. Amino acids: CASSYLAETRDSPYEQYF. This rearrangement joins TRBV6-2 or TRBV6-3 to TRBJ2-7; TRBD1 agrees at 7 bases. CDR1 is MNHEY and CDR2 is SVGEGT in the germline V gene. V lost 2 bases, J lost 2 bases, and 15 bases stayed unmatched. The length of the CDR3 is 18 residues.

CDR3 DNA: TGTGCCATCAGTGAACAGGGGGCAAGCCACGAGCAGTACTTC. Translation: CAISEQGASHEQYF. The chain is built from TRBV10-3 and TRBJ2-7; TRBD1 aligns across 9 bases. This CDR3 has 14 residues. Germline V gene sequence: CDR1 ENHRY, CDR2 SYGVKD. The V segment lost 3 bases and the J segment 5 bases; nucleotides outside the gene matches: 5.

The J gene is TRBJ2-7, the V gene TRBV6-1; D unclear. Germline V gene data show CDR1 as MNHNS and CDR2 as SASEGT. Trimming removed 3 bases at V and 4 bases at J, with 4 bases between. The CDR3 consists of 11 residues. CDR3 sequence: CASSDIYEQYF. The CDR3 DNA reads TGTGCCAGCAGTGATATTTACGAGCAGTACTTC.

This clone was observed once. The chain combines TRBV5-4 with TRBJ1-1, with 7 bases lining up with TRBD1. Germline CDR1 reads SGHNT; CDR2 reads YYREEE (reference sequence). The CDR3 has 14 amino acids. V was clipped by 6 bases and J by 5 bases; unmatched bases: 10. The CDR3 region is CASNSETGTTEAFF. The CDR3 DNA reads TGTGCCAGCAATTCCGAGACAGGGACGACTGAAGCTTTCTTT.

The chain couples TRBV7-2 to TRBJ2-3; D gene ambiguous. V was pared by 1 base and J by 3 bases, with 14 bases between. Germline V gene lookup returns CDR1 SGHTA and CDR2 FQGNSA. The CDR3 has 16 residues. The DNA of the CDR3 is TGTGCCAGCAGCTTAGTTCGAGTAATTACGACAGATACGCAGTATTTT. Translated: CASSLVRVITTDTQYF.

The CDR3 reads CATSESRTGANYGYTF. CDR3 bases: TGTGCCACCAGTGAATCCCGGACAGGCGCTAACTATGGCTACACCTTC. The J gene is TRBJ1-2, the V gene TRBV24-1; 7 bases map to TRBD1. The germline V gene has CDR1 KGHDR and CDR2 SFDVKD. V lost 4 bases and J lost 0; bases outside the gene matches: 7. The CDR3 is made up of 16 amino acids.

This clone was seen only a few times. This chain links TRBV2 with TRBJ2-2; 7 nucleotides line up with TRBD1. The CDR3 consists of 16 residues. J was trimmed by 1 base and V by 3 bases; bases with no gene match: 5. Germline-derived CDR1 and CDR2 are SNHLY and FYNNEI. The CDR3 DNA reads TGTGCCAGCAGTGACGGCCGGACAGGGAACACCGGGGAGCTGTTTTTT. Protein product: CASSDGRTGNTGELFF.

The V call is TRBV10-1, the J call TRBJ1-6, with 9 bases that match TRBD1. With 0 bases clipped from V and 7 bases from J, the junction kept 4 bases outside the gene matches. The CDR3 runs 16 residues. Germline V gene sequence: CDR1 WNHNN, CDR2 SYGVQD (reference sequence). The CDR3, as DNA: TGCGCCAGCAGTGAGTCCAAGACAGGGGGAAATTCACCCCTCCACTTT. Translated: CASSESKTGGNSPLHF.

The chain has TRBV9 and TRBJ2-2, with a tentative D call TRBD1 (5 bases). The ends were cut back, 4 bases at V and 2 bases at J, with 12 bases in the middle. CDR1 and CDR2 (germline): SGDLS, YYNGEE. The CDR3 runs 15 residues. DNA of the CDR3: TGTGCCAGCAGCCTAGGGTGGGGCAACACCGGGGAGCTGTTTTTT. This translates into CASSLGWGNTGELFF.

The rearrangement links TRBV24-1 to TRBJ2-2, with unresolved D. Trimming took 7 bases from V and 1 from J, leaving 9 bases between them. Germline CDR1 and CDR2: KGHDR and SFDVKD. This CDR3 is built from 14 residues. This CDR3 is CATRPTENTGELFF. In nucleotides, the CDR3 is TGTGCCACCAGACCCACAGAGAACACCGGGGAGCTGTTTTTT.

By sample share, this clone is medium-sized. The chain links TRBV5-8 to TRBJ1-1; D call uncertain. The V gene's germline CDR1 is SGHTS and CDR2 YDEGEE. The V gene lost 0 bases and the J gene lost 5 bases, with 11 bases spanning the gap. CDR3 length: 14 residues. The CDR3: CASSLGKLRTEAFF. In DNA form, the CDR3 reads TGTGCCAGCAGCTTGGGTAAATTGAGGACTGAAGCTTTCTTT.

V usage is TRBV7-2 and J usage is TRBJ2-7; a possible D gene is TRBD2 (5 bases). CDR1 and CDR2 from the germline V gene are SGHTA and FQGNSA. Trimming removed 2 bases from V and 3 bases from J, with 14 bases in between. CDR3 size: 15 residues. As DNA, the CDR3 is TGTGCCAGCAGCTTAATGCCTAGCAGACACTACGAGCAGTACTTC. It yields the protein CASSLMPSRHYEQYF.

The V and J genes are TRBV11-2 and TRBJ2-5; D gene uncertain. Germline V lookup: CDR1 SGHAT, CDR2 FQNNGV. Trimming left V 1 base short and J 8 bases short, with 11 bases between. This CDR3 has 13 residues. CDR3 region: CASSLALSVTQYF. CDR3 sequence (DNA): TGTGCCAGCAGCTTAGCCCTTTCGGTAACCCAGTACTTC.